These 27 T cell receptor beta chains originate from one sample sequenced in a study of blood T cell repertoires in COVID-19. Produced via immunoSEQ multiplex PCR; TCRdb's table is partial and in-frame only. This table has about 130,000 clones, 85% appearing once. Sequenced sample: peripheral blood. The receptors here all came from an older man with active or convalescent COVID-19.

The gene calls are TRBV29-1 and TRBJ1-2; D might be TRBD1 (6 bases). The CDR3 runs 13 residues. The germline V and J ends were trimmed by 6 bases and 2 bases, with 13 bases remaining between them. The V gene's germline CDR1 is SQVTM and CDR2 ANQGSEA. In DNA form, the CDR3 reads TGCAGCGTGACCCTAACAGGGAACTATGGCTACACCTTC. This gives the protein CSVTLTGNYGYTF. Based on the CDR3 plus reference TRBV29-1 and TRBJ1-2, the full variable domain is SAVISQKPSRDICQRGTSLTIQCQVDSQVTMMFWYRQQPGQSLTLIATANQGSEATYESGFVIDKFPISRPNLTFSTLTVSNMSPEDSSIYLCSVTLTGNYGYTFGSGTRLTVV.

V and J are TRBV9 and TRBJ2-2, with D possibly TRBD2 on 7 matching bases. The CDR3 is 17 amino acids. CDR1 is SGDLS, CDR2 YYNGEE, per germline. V dropped 3 bases and J dropped 4 bases, with 19 bases sitting between them. CDR3 sequence: CASSGSRWEGGTGELFF. The CDR3 nucleotides are TGTGCCAGCAGCGGGAGCAGGTGGGAGGGGGGCACCGGGGAGCTGTTTTTT. Combining the CDR3 with reference TRBV9 and TRBJ2-2 gives the whole variable domain DSGVTQTPKHLITATGQRVTLRCSPRSGDLSVYWYQQSLDQGLQFLIQYYNGEERAKGNILERFSAQQFPDLHSELNLSSLELGDSALYFCASSGSRWEGGTGELFFGEGSRLTVL.

The chain is built from TRBV7-2 and TRBJ1-2; 7 bases fit TRBD1. The CDR3 is made up of 16 amino acids. Germline CDR1 SGHTA, CDR2 FQGNSA. After removal of 2 bases from V and 0 bases from J, the junction contained 6 bases not matched to a gene. CDR3 nucleotide sequence: TGTGCCAGCAGCTTACGGTCTGGACAGGCTAACTATGGCTACACCTTC. Its translation is CASSLRSGQANYGYTF.

The V gene is TRBV28, the J gene TRBJ2-7, with D possibly matching TRBD2 (6 bases). V lost 6 bases to trimming and J lost 0 bases, with 12 bases between them. Looked up from germline, CDR1 is MDHEN and CDR2 is SYDVKM. The CDR3 is 14 residues long. The CDR3 reads CASSPPGVSYEQYF. In DNA, the CDR3 is TGTGCCAGCAGCCCACCGGGGGTCTCCTACGAGCAGTACTTC. The variable domain in full, completed from reference TRBV28 and TRBJ2-7, reads DVKVTQSSRYLVKRTGEKVFLECVQDMDHENMFWYRQDPGLGLRLIYFSYDVKMKEKGDIPEGYSVSREKKERFSLILESASTNQTSMYLCASSPPGVSYEQYFGPGTRLTVT.

The V gene is TRBV7-2, the J gene TRBJ2-1; D might be TRBD1 (6 bases). This CDR3 has 15 residues. The germline V gene has CDR1 SGHTA and CDR2 FQGNSA. Trimming shortened V by 0 bases and J by 4 bases, and 10 bases separated the two germline ends. The chain's CDR3 is CASSLAARGYNEQFF. CDR3 in DNA: TGTGCCAGCAGCTTAGCGGCCAGGGGATACAATGAGCAGTTCTTC.

Here the CDR3 DNA reads TGCGCCAGCAGCGCATCATACAGGGGCACTGAAGCTTTCTTT. Protein sequence: CASSASYRGTEAFF. The chain uses TRBV5-1 and TRBJ1-1; 7 nucleotides agree with TRBD1. There are 14 residues in the CDR3. V lost 4 bases and J lost 4; bases outside the gene matches: 7. Germline values: CDR1 SGHRS, CDR2 YFSETQ.

The J gene is TRBJ2-3, the V gene TRBV5-5; 11 bases are shared with TRBD1. The CDR3 sequence is 16 residues long. Looked up from germline, CDR1 is SGHKS and CDR2 is YYEKEE (reference sequence). V shed 0 bases, J shed 4 bases, and the junction held 4 bases outside the gene matches. CDR3 sequence reads: CASSLVLGQGADTQYF. The DNA of the CDR3 is TGTGCCAGCAGCTTGGTTTTGGGACAGGGGGCAGATACGCAGTATTTT.

The rearrangement joins TRBV9 to TRBJ2-1, with 7 bases that match TRBD2. The CDR3 covers 15 residues. From germline, CDR1 is SGDLS and CDR2 YYNGEE. V lost 0 bases and J lost 0; bases outside the gene matches: 0. In nucleotides, the CDR3 is TGTGCCAGCAGCGTAGCGGGGGGCTCCTACAATGAGCAGTTCTTC. This gives the protein CASSVAGGSYNEQFF.

The chain links TRBV3-1 (or the pseudogene TRBV3-2) to TRBJ2-1; TRBD2 aligns across 10 bases. This CDR3 region has 16 residues. Germline V CDR1 and CDR2: LGHDT, YNNKEL (reference sequence). With V trimmed by 6 bases and J by 7 bases, 12 bases remained unmatched. The CDR3 nucleotides read TGTGCCAGCAGTCCCAGGACTAGCGGTTTGGGGAATGAGCAGTTCTTC. Amino acid sequence: CASSPRTSGLGNEQFF.

This chain links TRBV5-5 with TRBJ1-1; 9 bases fit TRBD1. After removal of 4 bases from V and 11 bases from J, the junction contained 9 bases not matched to a gene. CDR1 and CDR2 from the germline V gene are SGHKS and YYEKEE (reference sequence). This CDR3 is 13 amino acids long. CDR3 sequence: CASSPGQGEEAFF. The CDR3 coding sequence is TGTGCCAGCAGCCCGGGACAGGGTGAGGAGGCTTTCTTT. The complete variable domain, with remaining parts taken from reference TRBV5-5 and TRBJ1-1, reads DAGVTQSPTHLIKTRGQQVTLRCSPISGHKSVSWYQQVLGQGPQFIFQYYEKEERGRGNFPDRFSARQFPNYSSELNVNALLLGDSALYLCASSPGQGEEAFFGQGTRLTVV.

The chain is built from TRBV23-1 and TRBJ1-1; 8 bases line up with TRBD1. TRBV23-1 carries the ORF label, with uncertain function. V gave up 4 bases and J gave up 3 bases; unmatched junction bases: 10. This CDR3 contains 16 residues. The CDR3 reads CASSRYRGSFDTEAFF. In DNA, the CDR3 is TGCGCCAGCAGTCGTTACAGGGGGAGTTTCGACACTGAAGCTTTCTTT.

This clone was seen a few times. This sequence joins TRBV6-1 and TRBJ1-2; 7 bases map to TRBD1. Germline CDR1 is MNHNS and CDR2 is SASEGT. V shed 1 base and J 13 bases; nucleotides not matched to a gene: 9. The length of the CDR3 is 13 residues. The DNA for the CDR3 is TGTGCCAGCAGTGAAGACAGGGGCCACCGGAGCACCTTC. Amino acids: CASSEDRGHRSTF.

The V call is TRBV12-5, the J call TRBJ2-7, with 9 bases fitting TRBD2. The V and J ends lost 0 bases and 1 base, in that order; junction bases with no gene match: 7. The germline V gene has CDR1 LGHNT and CDR2 FRNRAP. CDR3 size: 17 residues. Here the CDR3 reads CASGLVRASGDSYEQYF. In DNA, the CDR3 is TGTGCTAGTGGTTTGGTACGCGCTAGCGGGGATTCCTACGAGCAGTACTTC.

Concerning this clone itself: This may come from a read error, since a much larger clone is one base off. The V call is TRBV4-2, the J call TRBJ2-3, with TRBD2 matching 14 bases. Germline V gene data show CDR1 as LGHNA and CDR2 as YNFKEQ. The length of the CDR3 is 18 residues. The CDR3 nucleotides are TGTGCCAGCAGCCAAGAAGGGAGACTAGCGGGAGGGCTGGATATGCAGTATTTT. It translates to CASSQEGRLAGGLDMQYF.

The chain links TRBV9 to TRBJ1-3; D might be TRBD1 (6 bases). Germline V gene sequence: CDR1 SGDLS, CDR2 YYNGEE. The CDR3 loop spans 15 amino acids. V shed 3 bases and J shed 0 bases, with 10 bases lying between them. CDR3 in amino acids: CASSDRESSGNTIYF. The DNA of the CDR3 is TGTGCCAGCAGCGACAGGGAAAGCTCTGGAAACACCATATATTTT.

The chain couples TRBV19 to TRBJ2-3; perhaps TRBD2 as D (5 bases). CDR1 and CDR2 (germline): LNHDA, SQIVND (reference sequence). Trimming took 0 bases from V and 0 from J, leaving 13 bases between them. There are 17 residues in the CDR3. CDR3 sequence: CASSIEGSGLSTDTQYF. CDR3 sequence (DNA): TGTGCCAGTAGTATAGAGGGCAGCGGACTTAGCACAGATACGCAGTATTTT.

The genes are TRBV7-8 and TRBJ1-5, with unresolved D. V lost 10 bases and J 0 bases, leaving 22 bases between the germline ends. The CDR3 consists of 17 residues. Germline V gene data show CDR1 as SGHVS and CDR2 as FQNEAQ. The CDR3 DNA follows: TGTGCCACGCAACCGGGTCCTACTCGGGGTAGCAATCAGCCCCAGCATTTT. Its translation is CATQPGPTRGSNQPQHF.

V is TRBV7-3 and J is TRBJ2-3; TRBD1 matches 7 bases. Per germline, CDR1 SGHTA and CDR2 FQGTGA. The trim removed 5 bases at V and 3 bases at J, leaving 2 bases unmatched. This CDR3 contains 13 residues. The CDR3 region is CASSQDRTDTQYF. The DNA of the CDR3 is TGTGCCAGCAGCCAGGACAGGACAGATACGCAGTATTTT.

J is TRBJ1-6 and V is TRBV9; 8 bases agree with TRBD1. Trimming cost V 4 bases and J 6 bases; bases outside gene matches: 9. Germline V gives CDR1 SGDLS, CDR2 YYNGEE. There are 16 residues in the CDR3. The CDR3 nucleotides read TGTGCCAGCAGCTCGAGCCGGACAGGGTTTAATTCACCCCTCCACTTT. Its protein is CASSSSRTGFNSPLHF.

This sequence joins TRBV7-2 and TRBJ2-3; no firm D call. Germline CDR1 and CDR2: SGHTA and FQGNSA. V lost 2 bases and J lost 6, with 9 bases in between. CDR3 size: 13 residues. The chain's CDR3 is CASSLLTGDTQYF. The CDR3 coding sequence is TGTGCCAGCAGCTTATTGACCGGGGATACGCAGTATTTT.

The V and J genes are TRBV19 and TRBJ1-3, with D possibly being TRBD1 (5 bases). V lost 10 bases and J lost 0, with 13 bases in between. The CDR3 runs to 14 residues. The germline V gene has CDR1 LNHDA and CDR2 SQIVND (reference sequence). CDR3: CATAGTRSGNTIYF. The DNA of the CDR3 is TGTGCCACCGCCGGGACTCGCTCTGGAAACACCATATATTTT.

The chain is built from TRBV28 and TRBJ2-7; D might be TRBD1 (6 bases). CDR1 is MDHEN and CDR2 is SYDVKM in the germline V gene. Trimming removed 2 bases at V and 7 bases at J, with 18 bases between. The CDR3 sequence is 15 residues long. This CDR3 is CASSLIPLTQGEQYF. The CDR3 DNA sequence: TGTGCCAGCAGTTTAATTCCGTTGACCCAGGGGGAGCAGTACTTC.

V usage is TRBV5-1 and J usage is TRBJ2-2; D is undetermined. Between the trimmed V and J ends, which lost 0 bases and 4 bases, there was a span of 13 bases. This CDR3 has 16 amino acids. Germline CDR1 is SGHRS and CDR2 is YFSETQ. The CDR3 region is CASSLAHYDGTGELFF. CDR3 sequence (DNA): TGCGCCAGCAGCTTGGCCCACTATGATGGCACCGGGGAGCTGTTTTTT. Complete variable domain (other parts from reference TRBV5-1 and TRBJ2-2): KAGVTQTPRYLIKTRGQQVTLSCSPISGHRSVSWYQQTPGQGLQFLFEYFSETQRNKGNFPGRFSGRQFSNSRSEMNVSTLELGDSALYLCASSLAHYDGTGELFFGEGSRLTVL.

This sequence joins TRBV7-2 and TRBJ2-7; possibly TRBD1 for D (6 bases). Trimming took 4 bases from V and 0 from J, leaving 22 bases between them. The CDR3 has 18 residues. Germline V gene lookup returns CDR1 SGHTA and CDR2 FQGNSA. As DNA, the CDR3 is TGTGCCAGCAGCTCAGCCTCCAGGGGTCCAATCAGCTCCTACGAGCAGTACTTC. Protein: CASSSASRGPISSYEQYF. Combining the CDR3 with reference TRBV7-2 and TRBJ2-7 gives the whole variable domain GAGVSQSPSNKVTEKGKDVELRCDPISGHTALYWYRQSLGQGLEFLIYFQGNSAPDKSGLPSDRFSAERTGGSVSTLTIQRTQQEDSAVYLCASSSASRGPISSYEQYFGPGTRLTVT.

The rearrangement links TRBV10-3 to TRBJ2-7; perhaps TRBD1 as D (6 bases). V lost 3 bases and J 2 bases, leaving 11 bases between the germline ends. The CDR3 is 14 amino acids. Germline V gene sequence: CDR1 ENHRY, CDR2 SYGVKD. The CDR3 reads CAISEGTIAYEQYF. DNA of the CDR3: TGTGCCATCAGTGAAGGGACAATCGCCTACGAGCAGTACTTC.

The CDR3 loop is CASSIPGGSGNTIYF. The CDR3 bases are TGTGCCAGTAGTATTCCAGGGGGTTCTGGAAACACCATATATTTT. The chain links TRBV19 to TRBJ1-3; 7 nucleotides align to TRBD1. Germline trimming cut 3 bases from V and 1 base from J; bases unmatched to any gene: 3. Germline V CDR1 and CDR2: LNHDA, SQIVND (reference sequence). The CDR3 extends over 15 amino acids. Full variable domain (missing parts from reference TRBV19 and TRBJ1-3): DGGITQSPKYLFRKEGQNVTLSCEQNLNHDAMYWYRQDPGQGLRLIYYSQIVNDFQKGDIAEGYSVSREKKESFPLTVTSAQKNPTAFYLCASSIPGGSGNTIYFGEGSWLTVV.

This chain joins TRBV6-5 and TRBJ1-2; 9 nucleotides match TRBD1. The germline CDR1 and CDR2 sequences are MNHEY and SVGAGI. V shed 6 bases, J shed 4 bases, and the junction held 6 bases outside the gene matches. The CDR3 covers 14 residues. This chain's CDR3 is CASRYRDRAYGYTF. The CDR3 nucleotides are TGTGCCAGCAGGTATCGGGACAGGGCCTATGGCTACACCTTC.